This T cell receptor (beta chain) was sequenced in a study of T-cell memory formation after mild COVID-19 (dated by TCRdb to 2020 to 2023). Describing the broader study: TCR sequence clusters from the two donors were largely donor specific. Longitudinal TCRalpha and TCRbeta repertoire sequencing tracked T-cell clones expanding and contracting after mild COVID-19 in a couple of donors. Two young, previously healthy adult volunteers, one female and one male, were included in the cohort.

V is pared back by 3 bases and J by 7 bases, with 15 bases lying between the germline termini. Reading from cysteine to phenylalanine, the CDR3 counts 14 amino acids. This entry keeps only the CDR3 DNA: 42 bases, framed from base 1. According to the germline V gene, CDR1 reads LGHNA and CDR2 reads YSLEER. What the study reported, not specific to this receptor: Some responding clones were found in pre-infection memory, which suggests that pre-existing cross-reactive memory T cells took part in the SARS-CoV-2 response. SARS-CoV-2 specificity was not confirmed for the second-wave clones peaking on day 37. From day 15 to 85, contracting clones showed balanced CD4/CD8 phenotypes, whereas a second wave of clones that expanded from day 15 to 37 leaned towards CD4+. Only two mild cases were covered in the study, and larger cohorts including severe cases with pre-infection samples were considered necessary. Contracting CD4+ clones appeared mostly in the CM and EM memory subsets, whereas CD8+ clones were enriched in EMRA.

PBMCs were isolated by Ficoll-Paque density gradient centrifugation. This clonotype was seen more than once but under ten times. Its antigen remains unidentified. There are no base qualities to consult, and no much larger clone falls within one base. The listed sequencing device is Illumina NovaSeq 6000. TCRalpha and TCRbeta cDNA libraries were constructed by 5'RACE with constant-segment primers, with sample barcodes and unique molecular identifiers being introduced. RNA was extracted from every sample with Trizol reagent. The libraries were amplified in two PCR steps, and the second step added a second sample barcode and Illumina TruSeq adapters. Sequencing of libraries was performed on an Illumina NovaSeq with 2 x 150 bp paired-end reads. Concerning the study's data processing: Demultiplexing of reads and collapsing into UMI-guided consensus sequences were performed with migec v1.2.7. With mixcr v2.1.11, UMI consensuses were aligned to TRA and TRB V and J templates and assembled into clonotypes. A clonotype was counted as expanded or contracted only if both edgeR and NoisET called the change significant, with noise models trained on biological replicates. For edgeR calls, the cutoffs were a false discovery rate-adjusted p below 0.01 and a log2 fold-change threshold of 1. As an exploratory analysis of dynamics, max-normalized trajectories of the 1000 most abundant clonotypes were examined by PCA with hierarchical clustering. Separately sequenced CD4+ and CD8+ repertoires were used to assign a CD4 or CD8 phenotype to each responding clone. In TCRdb, the public reads were trimmed at Q25 with fastp and aligned with MiXCR, with productive beta chains retained. CDR3 protein sequences are deduplicated, and each keeps its most common genes and DNA. TCRdb, not the authors, supplied the V and J calls. The sample table lists about 290,000 distinct CDR3 sequences, about a sixth of them with a count of one. Jointly, the top ten make up about a fifth of the sample.

Source material: PBMCs or a T cell subset sorted from them (not recorded which). The V and J segments used are TRBV4-3 and TRBJ1-2; a tentative D match to TRBD1 spans 5 bases. The sequence derives from a man aged 18-30 years who had mild COVID-19 (a few samples of this study predate the infection). The sample titles of this study are shuffled in the database, so cell type and time point are left out; the donor was told from shared clones. The sequence in DNA is TGCGCCAGCAGCCACAGCCACAGGCCGGGTGGCTACACCTTC. Translated, it reads CASSHSHRPGGYTF.